The 27 T cell receptor beta chains reported below all come from one sample, sequenced in a study of human T cells and chemical hapten exposure. The time point was: pre-sensitization, week 0. Documented treatment: therapeutic diphenylcyclopropenone sensitization with weekly scalp DPC. TCRdb reanalysed the RACE reads using MiXCR and keeps one entry per CDR3 protein. Of some 400,000 distinct CDR3 sequences in the sample, 5.1% are singletons; the top ten hold approximately 2.8%. The sample consisted of whole blood, taken in connection with sensitization to the hapten diphenylcyclopropenone (DPC). The receptors come from a woman aged 45-65 years with alopecia areata. Some clones in this sample may be carry-over from other donors' samples.

This clonotype showed up many times. V usage is TRBV28 and J usage is TRBJ2-1, with 8 bases fitting TRBD2. Germline values: CDR1 MDHEN, CDR2 SYDVKM. The CDR3 covers 16 residues. With 3 bases clipped from V and 4 bases from J, the junction kept 8 bases outside the gene matches. CDR3 nucleotide sequence: TGTGCCAGCAGTTTGGTACTAGCGGAGTTTTACAATGAGCAGTTCTTC. Protein: CASSLVLAEFYNEQFF.

This rearrangement joins TRBV7-2 to TRBJ1-1; D is perhaps TRBD1 (6 bases). V lost 1 base and J lost 6, with 12 bases in between. CDR3 length: 14 amino acids. CDR1 SGHTA and CDR2 FQGNSA come from the germline V gene. Here the CDR3 DNA reads TGTGCCAGCAGCTTAGGTGGGAGGGGGGCTGAAGCTTTCTTT. It encodes CASSLGGRGAEAFF. Looking up the rest from reference TRBV7-2 and TRBJ1-1 gives the full variable domain: GAGVSQSPSNKVTEKGKDVELRCDPISGHTALYWYRQSLGQGLEFLIYFQGNSAPDKSGLPSDRFSAERTGGSVSTLTIQRTQQEDSAVYLCASSLGGRGAEAFFGQGTRLTVV.

This clonotype was counted only a few times. The chain employs TRBV20-1 and TRBJ2-7; no reliable D call. Germline V gene lookup returns CDR1 DFQATT and CDR2 SNEGSKA (reference sequence). V lost 6 bases, J lost 7 bases, and 13 bases lay in between. The CDR3 has 11 residues. CDR3 coding DNA: TGCAGTGCCTATGACGTTCGGGAGCAGTACTTC. Its translation: CSAYDVREQYF.

This clonotype was recorded many times. The CDR3 coding sequence is TGCGCCAGCAGAAATACAGGGGGAGAGGGCACAGATACGCAGTATTTT. Translated: CASRNTGGEGTDTQYF. The genes are TRBV5-1 and TRBJ2-3, with 8 bases lining up with TRBD1. This CDR3 is 16 amino acids long. Germline V CDR1 and CDR2: SGHRS, YFSETQ. J was trimmed by 1 base and V by 5 bases; bases with no gene match: 9. Drawing the rest from reference TRBV5-1 and TRBJ2-3, the complete variable domain is KAGVTQTPRYLIKTRGQQVTLSCSPISGHRSVSWYQQTPGQGLQFLFEYFSETQRNKGNFPGRFSGRQFSNSRSEMNVSTLELGDSALYLCASRNTGGEGTDTQYFGPGTRLTVL.

This clonotype was detected ten times or more. The chain is built from TRBV10-3 and TRBJ1-1, with TRBD1 as a possible D gene (5 bases). This CDR3 spans 13 amino acids. With 1 base removed from V and 8 bases from J, the gap between germline ends came to 11 bases. Per germline, CDR1 ENHRY and CDR2 SYGVKD. The CDR3 is CAISEFRELEAFF. DNA of the CDR3: TGTGCCATCAGTGAGTTCAGGGAGCTAGAAGCTTTCTTT.

In its sample, this clonotype was seen many times. The chain has TRBV4-2 and TRBJ1-3; D remains ambiguous. The germline V gene encodes CDR1 LGHNA and CDR2 YNFKEQ. The V gene lost 5 bases and the J gene lost 0 bases, with 11 bases spanning the gap. This CDR3 region has 15 residues. CDR3: CASSVGQSSGNTIYF. The CDR3 DNA follows: TGTGCCAGCAGCGTGGGTCAGAGCTCTGGAAACACCATATATTTT.

The CDR3 DNA sequence: TGTGCCAGCTCACCGGTCAGGCGGGGAGGCTACACCTTC. Protein: CASSPVRRGGYTF. V is TRBV18 and J is TRBJ1-2; D gene unclear. This CDR3 spans 13 amino acids. CDR1 is KGHSH, CDR2 LQKENI, per germline. Between the trimmed V and J ends, which lost 3 bases and 8 bases, there was a span of 13 bases.

This clonotype showed up many times. The J gene is TRBJ2-5, the V gene TRBV7-7; D remains unclear. Trimming removed 2 bases from V and 4 bases from J, with 8 bases in between. There are 13 residues in the CDR3. Per the germline V gene, CDR1 is SSHAT and CDR2 is FNYEAQ (reference sequence). The CDR3 protein is CASSLTTGETQYF. The CDR3 region has the DNA TGTGCCAGCAGCTTAACCACCGGAGAGACCCAGTACTTC.

In its sample, this clonotype was seen a few times. This rearrangement joins TRBV13 to TRBJ1-1; the D is unclear. V dropped 4 bases and J dropped 2 bases, with 14 bases sitting between them. The germline CDR1 and CDR2 sequences are PRHDT and FYEKMQ (reference sequence). CDR3 size: 15 residues. The CDR3 reads CASSSADGLNTEAFF. The CDR3 nucleotides read TGTGCCAGCAGCTCGGCCGACGGGTTAAACACTGAAGCTTTCTTT.

This clonotype was counted many times. The chain couples TRBV18 to TRBJ2-7; D gene ambiguous. Germline V gives CDR1 KGHSH, CDR2 LQKENI. Trimming took 0 bases from V and 4 from J, leaving 7 bases between them. This CDR3 is built from 13 residues. CDR3 DNA sequence: TGTGCCAGCTCACCACCCGGCAGTTACGAGCAGTACTTC. This encodes CASSPPGSYEQYF.

This clonotype has a handful of counts. This chain connects TRBV10-3 to TRBJ2-2, with D possibly called TRBD1 or TRBD2 (5 bases each). V lost 2 bases and J 3 bases, leaving 19 bases between the germline ends. Per the germline V gene, CDR1 is ENHRY and CDR2 is SYGVKD. CDR3 length: 18 residues. The CDR3 coding sequence is TGTGCCATCAGTGAGCCCTATCGGGCAGGGCGGGACACCGGGGAGCTGTTTTTT. Protein sequence: CAISEPYRAGRDTGELFF.

This clonotype was recorded many times. The chain combines TRBV20-1 with TRBJ2-3; TRBD2 agrees at 13 bases. Germline-derived CDR1 and CDR2 are DFQATT and SNEGSKA (reference sequence). Germline trimming cut 6 bases from V and 0 bases from J; bases unmatched to any gene: 3. There are 15 residues in the CDR3. CDR3 DNA sequence: TGCAGTGCGAAGGGACTAGCGGGAAGCACAGATACGCAGTATTTT. Encoded protein: CSAKGLAGSTDTQYF.

This clonotype has a handful of counts. The chain recombines TRBV2 with TRBJ2-3; D possibly corresponds to TRBD2 (5 bases). Per the germline V gene, CDR1 is SNHLY and CDR2 is FYNNEI. Trimming took off 9 bases at V and 2 bases at J, with 18 bases between the two ends. The CDR3 consists of 15 residues. CDR3 DNA sequence: TGTGCCAGACGTAGCGACTTACTCGCCACAGATACGCAGTATTTT. It is translated as CARRSDLLATDTQYF.

The rearrangement joins TRBV7-9 to TRBJ1-1; tentatively, D is TRBD1 (6 bases). Germline V gives CDR1 SEHNR, CDR2 FQNEAQ (reference sequence). V gave up 5 bases and J gave up 1 base, with 14 bases separating them. The CDR3 is made up of 15 amino acids. This chain's CDR3 is CASSPPTGANTEAFF. The CDR3 DNA sequence: TGTGCCAGCAGCCCCCCGACAGGTGCGAACACTGAAGCTTTCTTT.

The sample holds a few counts of this clonotype. The V gene is TRBV20-1, the J gene TRBJ1-2, with 8 positions matching TRBD1. The CDR3 has 13 residues. V was pared by 4 bases and J by 4 bases, with 5 bases of the junction left unmatched. In germline, CDR1 is DFQATT, CDR2 SNEGSKA (reference sequence). The CDR3 loop is CSATDRGSYGYTF. CDR3 DNA: TGCAGTGCTACAGACAGGGGATCCTATGGCTACACCTTC.

The rearrangement joins TRBV10-3 to TRBJ2-3; D is possibly TRBD1 (6 bases). This CDR3 is built from 16 residues. Trimming shortened V by 0 bases and J by 8 bases, and 18 bases separated the two germline ends. Per the germline V gene, CDR1 is ENHRY and CDR2 is SYGVKD. Written as DNA, the CDR3 is TGTGCCATCAGTGAGTCGCCAGGGGATTCACATGGTACGCAGTATTTT. Amino acids: CAISESPGDSHGTQYF.

Many counts were recorded for this clonotype. The rearrangement joins TRBV3-1 to TRBJ2-1; D gene uncertain. The CDR3 is made up of 15 amino acids. In germline, CDR1 is LGHDT, CDR2 YNNKEL (reference sequence). The ends were cut back, 1 base at V and 5 bases at J, with 12 bases in the middle. In DNA, the CDR3 is TGTGCCAGCAGCCAAGGGGCACCCTCGGACAATGAGCAGTTCTTC. Translated, it gives CASSQGAPSDNEQFF.

This rearrangement joins TRBV7-3 to TRBJ2-1, with 9 nucleotides matching TRBD2. The CDR3 has 16 residues. The V and J ends lost 0 bases and 5 bases, in that order; junction bases with no gene match: 5. Germline-derived CDR1 and CDR2 are SGHTA and FQGTGA. The CDR3 sequence is CASSLTLAGSNNEQFF. The CDR3 nucleotides are TGTGCCAGCAGCTTAACTCTAGCGGGGAGCAACAATGAGCAGTTCTTC.

Many counts were recorded for this clonotype. The chain has TRBV7-9 and TRBJ1-4; D gene uncertain. The germline CDR1 and CDR2 sequences are SEHNR and FQNEAQ (reference sequence). The length of the CDR3 is 11 residues. Trimming cost V 7 bases and J 7 bases, with 7 bases left between them. The CDR3 is CASTSAEKLFF. DNA of the CDR3: TGTGCCAGCACATCTGCTGAAAAACTGTTTTTT.

This clonotype was seen ten or more times. This rearrangement joins TRBV29-1 to TRBJ2-1; perhaps TRBD2 as D (6 bases). CDR1 is SQVTM, CDR2 ANQGSEA, per germline. The CDR3 has 14 residues. Deletions cut 5 bases from V and 5 bases from J, with 16 bases between. CDR3 loop: CSVHIHPGDNEQFF. For the CDR3, the DNA is TGCAGCGTTCATATCCACCCGGGAGACAATGAGCAGTTCTTC.

This clonotype has a count of ten or more. This sequence joins TRBV12-5 and TRBJ2-2, with D perhaps TRBD1 (6 bases). The CDR3 consists of 17 residues. V lost 0 bases and J lost 4, with 15 bases in between. Germline V gene data show CDR1 as LGHNT and CDR2 as FRNRAP. DNA for the CDR3: TGTGCTAGTGGTTTGGTCTCCACAGGGCGTAGCACCGGGGAGCTGTTTTTT. This codes for CASGLVSTGRSTGELFF.

Ten or more counts support this clonotype. The chain uses TRBV6-2 or TRBV6-3 and TRBJ2-1; D is undetermined. The CDR3 is made up of 11 amino acids. The germline V and J ends were trimmed by 6 bases and 7 bases, with 7 bases remaining between them. Germline values: CDR1 MNHEY, CDR2 SVGEGT. The CDR3 loop is CASRSKNEQFF. CDR3 sequence (DNA): TGTGCCAGCAGATCGAAGAATGAGCAGTTCTTC.

This clonotype occurred a few times. The chain uses TRBV9 and TRBJ1-2; D unclear. Germline V CDR1 and CDR2: SGDLS, YYNGEE. V gave up 6 bases and J gave up 4 bases, with 13 bases separating them. This CDR3 contains 13 residues. CDR3 sequence reads: CASTLRGTYGYTF. CDR3 in DNA: TGTGCCAGCACCCTCCGAGGAACCTATGGCTACACCTTC. The variable domain in full, with the rest retrieved from reference TRBV9 and TRBJ1-2, is DSGVTQTPKHLITATGQRVTLRCSPRSGDLSVYWYQQSLDQGLQFLIQYYNGEERAKGNILERFSAQQFPDLHSELNLSSLELGDSALYFCASTLRGTYGYTFGSGTRLTVV.

At least ten counts were recorded for this clonotype. The chain recombines TRBV6-2 or TRBV6-3 with TRBJ1-5; the match to TRBD1 covers 11 bases. This CDR3 has 16 amino acids. The J segment lost 5 bases and the V segment lost 4 bases, leaving 7 bases of the junction unmatched. From germline, CDR1 is MNHEY and CDR2 SVGEGT. CDR3 sequence reads: CASSSRTGGGYQPQHF. In DNA form, the CDR3 reads TGTGCCAGCAGTTCCAGGACAGGGGGCGGATATCAGCCCCAGCATTTT.

The V and J genes are TRBV12-3 or TRBV12-4 and TRBJ1-5; no clear D. The V gene lost 5 bases and the J gene lost 0 bases, with 5 bases spanning the gap. The CDR3 is 13 residues long. CDR3 DNA: TGTGCCAGCAGTGATTTTAGCAATCAGCCCCAGCATTTT. Residues: CASSDFSNQPQHF.

This clonotype has ten or more counts. The chain couples TRBV5-1 to TRBJ2-4, with 8 nucleotides matching TRBD1. There are 14 residues in the CDR3. The germline V gene has CDR1 SGHRS and CDR2 YFSETQ. The junction had 2 bases not matched to a gene; V was cut back by 0 bases and J by 6 bases. The CDR3 region has the DNA TGCGCCAGCAGCTTGGGACAGGGGTCAAACATTCAGTACTTC. Translation: CASSLGQGSNIQYF.

This clonotype was seen only a few times. The CDR3 nucleotides are TGCGCCAGCAGCCAAGGGATCTTAGGGGGTCAACCCTACGAGCAGTACTTC. Translated, it gives CASSQGILGGQPYEQYF. The J gene is TRBJ2-7, the V gene TRBV4-3, with D maybe TRBD1 (6 bases). The V gene lost 1 base and the J gene lost 2 bases, with 18 bases spanning the gap. Germline CDR1 reads LGHNA; CDR2 reads YSLEER. The CDR3 spans 17 residues.